The 32 T cell receptor beta chains in this list originate from one sample, sequenced in a study of blood T cell repertoires in COVID-19. Profiling relied on immunoSEQ multiplex PCR, and the TCRdb table lists in-frame clones only, not all of them. There are about 94,000 clones in the sample; more than 70% occur only once, and approximately 12% lies in the top ten. Material for sequencing was peripheral blood. The receptors derive from a woman aged 60-75 years in a cohort sampled during active or convalescent COVID-19.

V is TRBV2 and J is TRBJ1-1; 8 bases align to TRBD1. CDR1 and CDR2 (germline): SNHLY, FYNNEI. J lost 0 bases, V lost 8 bases, and 5 bases had no gene match. The CDR3 is 14 amino acids. Here the CDR3 DNA reads TGTGCCAGCCATCGGACAGGGCTGAACACTGAAGCTTTCTTT. It codes for CASHRTGLNTEAFF.

This chain connects TRBV5-6 to TRBJ1-4; maybe TRBD1 (5 bases). V was shortened by 1 base and J by 8 bases, with 15 bases between the two germline ends. Germline V gene lookup returns CDR1 SGHDT and CDR2 YYEEEE. This CDR3 has 15 amino acids. In DNA form, the CDR3 reads TGTGCCAGCAGCTTGAGCGCGAAGGGGTGGGAAAAACTGTTTTTT. Protein product: CASSLSAKGWEKLFF.

The J gene is TRBJ2-7, the V gene TRBV6-4; 9 bases are a match to TRBD1. The ends lost 0 bases at V and 1 base at J; junction bases unmatched: 4. CDR1 and CDR2 (germline): MRHNA, SNTAGT. This CDR3 has 16 residues. The CDR3 DNA is TGTGCCAGCAGTGACTCCCCGGGACAGGGATCCTACGAGCAGTACTTC. It is translated as CASSDSPGQGSYEQYF.

The chain has TRBV5-1 and TRBJ1-1; D is unresolved. Germline lookup yields CDR1 SGHRS and CDR2 YFSETQ. The CDR3 spans 14 residues. Trimming pared 0 bases from V and 4 bases from J, leaving 10 bases between. The CDR3 DNA follows: TGCGCCAGCAGCTTGGCGCGAGAATCCACTGAAGCTTTCTTT. Its protein is CASSLARESTEAFF.

This chain joins TRBV11-1 and TRBJ2-7; D may be TRBD2 (5 bases). The CDR3 sequence is 14 residues long. In germline, CDR1 is SGHAT, CDR2 FQDESV (reference sequence). The V and J ends lost 4 bases and 2 bases respectively, with 12 bases between them. The CDR3 nucleotides are TGTGCCAGCAGCTCTCCCGGTAGCGCCTACGAGCAGTACTTC. Translating gives CASSSPGSAYEQYF. The full variable domain, its missing parts supplied by reference TRBV11-1 and TRBJ2-7, is EAEVAQSPRYKITEKSQAVAFWCDPISGHATLYWYRQILGQGPELLVQFQDESVVDDSQLPKDRFSAERLKGVDSTLKIQPAELGDSAMYLCASSSPGSAYEQYFGPGTRLTVT.

V gene TRBV28 combines with J gene TRBJ1-2; D not certain. The germline V gene encodes CDR1 MDHEN and CDR2 SYDVKM. The CDR3 consists of 11 residues. V lost 3 bases to trimming and J lost 7 bases, with 6 bases between them. CDR3 residues: CASSFHGGYTF. In nucleotides, the CDR3 is TGTGCCAGCAGTTTTCACGGTGGCTACACCTTC.

The chain combines TRBV7-3 with TRBJ2-1; 11 bases map to TRBD2. The V and J ends lost 5 bases and 7 bases, in that order; junction bases with no gene match: 10. The germline CDR1 and CDR2 sequences are SGHTA and FQGTGA. The CDR3 extends over 16 amino acids. For the CDR3, the DNA is TGTGCCAGCAGCCCACAACTAGCGGGAGTTGGGAATGAGCAGTTCTTC. Its translation is CASSPQLAGVGNEQFF.

This rearrangement joins TRBV20-1 to TRBJ2-2; 9 nucleotides align to TRBD1. The ends lost 3 bases at V and 11 bases at J; junction bases unmatched: 4. Germline CDR1 and CDR2: DFQATT and SNEGSKA (reference sequence). The CDR3 spans 12 residues. The CDR3 region is CSASSDRGELFF. The CDR3 DNA is TGCAGTGCTAGTTCGGACAGGGGAGAGCTGTTTTTT.

This chain joins TRBV9 and TRBJ2-1; the D gene is possibly TRBD1 (6 bases). The germline gives CDR1 SGDLS, CDR2 YYNGEE. This CDR3 has 15 amino acids. Trimming removed 0 bases at V and 4 bases at J, with 11 bases between. This chain's CDR3 is CASSVEGTPYNEQFF. Here the CDR3 DNA reads TGTGCCAGCAGCGTAGAGGGGACACCTTACAATGAGCAGTTCTTC.

The rearrangement links TRBV2 to TRBJ1-2, with a possible D match to TRBD1 (5 bases). Trimming shortened V by 2 bases and J by 8 bases, and 12 bases separated the two germline ends. The germline V gene has CDR1 SNHLY and CDR2 FYNNEI. The CDR3 totals 13 residues. CDR3 bases: TGTGCCAGCAGTGAAAGGAGGGGATGGGGCTACACCTTC. Residues: CASSERRGWGYTF.

The V call is TRBV18, the J call TRBJ2-7; 7 nucleotides agree with TRBD1. Unmatched junction bases numbered 2, after V lost 1 base and J lost 5 bases. The length of the CDR3 is 13 residues. Germline lookup yields CDR1 KGHSH and CDR2 LQKENI. CDR3 protein: CASSPRTGNEQYF. DNA for the CDR3: TGTGCCAGCTCACCACGGACAGGTAACGAGCAGTACTTC. Looking up the rest from reference TRBV18 and TRBJ2-7 gives the full variable domain: NAGVMQNPRHLVRRRGQEARLRCSPMKGHSHVYWYRQLPEEGLKFMVYLQKENIIDESGMPKERFSAEFPKEGPSILRIQQVVRGDSAAYFCASSPRTGNEQYFGPGTRLTVT.

The chain uses TRBV29-1 and TRBJ1-1; D is undetermined. The CDR3 is 13 amino acids. The V gene's germline CDR1 is SQVTM and CDR2 ANQGSEA. V was pared by 6 bases and J by 1 base, with 12 bases between. CDR3 in DNA: TGCAGCGTCGCCGTACAAGAGAACACTGAAGCTTTCTTT. Translated: CSVAVQENTEAFF.

V is TRBV19 and J is TRBJ1-2, with 7 nucleotides matching TRBD1. This CDR3 region has 13 residues. V was pared by 5 bases and J by 8 bases, with 8 bases of the junction left unmatched. The germline CDR1 and CDR2 sequences are LNHDA and SQIVND (reference sequence). Here the CDR3 reads CASSATGKGGYTF. CDR3 nucleotides: TGTGCCAGTAGTGCGACAGGGAAGGGGGGCTACACCTTC.

V is TRBV5-6 and J is TRBJ2-2; a weak D match, TRBD2 (7 bases). V lost 4 bases and J 0 bases, leaving 13 bases between the germline ends. The length of the CDR3 is 16 residues. Germline lookup yields CDR1 SGHDT and CDR2 YYEEEE. The CDR3, as DNA: TGTGCCAGCAGCCTAACGGGGGGCTCGAACACCGGGGAGCTGTTTTTT. This translates into CASSLTGGSNTGELFF.

The chain links TRBV3-1 (or the pseudogene TRBV3-2) to TRBJ2-1; D remains unclear. Trimming shortened V by 4 bases and J by 13 bases, and 20 bases separated the two germline ends. From germline, CDR1 is LGHDT and CDR2 YNNKEL (reference sequence). CDR3 length equals 14 residues. The CDR3, as DNA: TGTGCCAGCAGCCCGAATCCGCAGGCAATGGAACAGTTCTTC. The encoded protein is CASSPNPQAMEQFF.

Written as DNA, the CDR3 is TGCGCCAGCAGCTTGGGACTTTCCCGACAGGGAACGAACACTGAAGCTTTCTTT. The encoded protein is CASSLGLSRQGTNTEAFF. The rearrangement joins TRBV5-1 to TRBJ1-1; 7 positions match TRBD1. CDR1 is SGHRS and CDR2 is YFSETQ in the germline V gene. J gave up 1 base and V 0 bases, and 12 bases lay outside the gene matches. This CDR3 spans 18 amino acids.

This clone was picked up a small number of times. The genes are TRBV5-4 and TRBJ1-5; tentative D call: TRBD1 (5 bases). The CDR3 has 13 residues. The ends were cut back, 0 bases at V and 6 bases at J, with 7 bases in the middle. CDR1 SGHNT and CDR2 YYREEE come from the germline V gene (reference sequence). CDR3 region: CASSLGGGQPQHF. Here the CDR3 DNA reads TGTGCCAGCAGCTTGGGGGGCGGTCAGCCCCAGCATTTT.

The rearrangement joins TRBV29-1 to TRBJ2-1, with D possibly TRBD1 on 6 matching bases. The CDR3 is made up of 14 amino acids. Trimming pared 3 bases from V and 5 bases from J, leaving 14 bases between. Germline lookup yields CDR1 SQVTM and CDR2 ANQGSEA. CDR3 in DNA: TGCAGCGTTGACAGGGGCCGGAACCACAATGAGCAGTTCTTC. Protein sequence: CSVDRGRNHNEQFF.

The rearrangement uses TRBV5-4 and TRBJ1-1; D unresolved. The CDR3 is 15 amino acids. Between the trimmed V and J ends, which lost 3 bases and 0 bases, there was a span of 12 bases. Germline V gives CDR1 SGHNT, CDR2 YYREEE (reference sequence). This CDR3 reads CASSSLSVMNTEAFF. Here the CDR3 DNA reads TGTGCCAGCAGCTCCCTATCTGTCATGAACACTGAAGCTTTCTTT.

The chain joins TRBV4-2 to TRBJ2-3, with a possible D match to TRBD1 (7 bases). V shed 4 bases and J shed 1 base, with 18 bases lying between them. The CDR3 length is 17 residues. Germline loops: CDR1 LGHNA, CDR2 YNFKEQ. The chain's CDR3 is CASSRKIGGGGTDTQYF. CDR3 DNA: TGTGCCAGCAGCCGAAAAATAGGAGGGGGCGGCACAGATACGCAGTATTTT.

The chain joins TRBV27 to TRBJ2-7; 12 bases agree with TRBD1. Germline V gene sequence: CDR1 MNHEY, CDR2 SMNVEV (reference sequence). The CDR3 extends over 14 amino acids. V gave up 5 bases and J gave up 7 bases; unmatched junction bases: 6. CDR3 nucleotide sequence: TGTGCCAGCAGTAAGGGACAGGGGGCTGGAGAGCAGTACTTC. As protein: CASSKGQGAGEQYF.

The CDR3 DNA reads as TGCAGCGTTCGGGACAGTGAAGCTTTCTTT. It specifies CSVRDSEAFF. This chain joins TRBV29-1 and TRBJ1-1; 7 nucleotides agree with TRBD1. CDR1 is SQVTM, CDR2 ANQGSEA, per germline. The CDR3 is made up of 10 amino acids. The junction had 1 base not matched to a gene; V was cut back by 5 bases and J by 7 bases. Using reference TRBV29-1 and TRBJ1-1 for the parts outside the CDR3, the full variable domain is SAVISQKPSRDICQRGTSLTIQCQVDSQVTMMFWYRQQPGQSLTLIATANQGSEATYESGFVIDKFPISRPNLTFSTLTVSNMSPEDSSIYLCSVRDSEAFFGQGTRLTVV.

This sequence joins TRBV2 and TRBJ2-7, with TRBD1 matching 7 bases. Germline trimming cut 0 bases from V and 6 bases from J; bases unmatched to any gene: 11. Germline V gene lookup returns CDR1 SNHLY and CDR2 FYNNEI. The CDR3 has 16 amino acids. The CDR3 loop reads CASSEANRQGYGEQYF. CDR3 DNA: TGTGCCAGCAGTGAAGCGAATAGACAGGGATACGGCGAGCAGTACTTC.

The chain is built from TRBV18 and TRBJ2-1, with TRBD2 matching over 16 bases. This CDR3 comprises 18 residues. After removal of 4 bases from V and 7 bases from J, the junction contained 10 bases not matched to a gene. Looked up from germline, CDR1 is KGHSH and CDR2 is LQKENI. The CDR3 protein is CASSQPPGLAGGENEQFF. The CDR3 DNA sequence: TGTGCCAGCTCACAACCGCCGGGACTAGCGGGAGGGGAAAATGAGCAGTTCTTC.

In DNA, the CDR3 is TGTGCCAGCAGCCTTAGCGGGCCTTACAATGAGCAGTTCTTC. Its protein product is CASSLSGPYNEQFF. V gene TRBV7-3 combines with J gene TRBJ2-1; 7 positions match TRBD2. Germline V gene data show CDR1 as SGHTA and CDR2 as FQGTGA. The length of the CDR3 is 14 residues. V lost 5 bases to trimming and J lost 4 bases; unmatched junction nucleotides: 5.

The chain is built from TRBV19 and TRBJ1-5, with 10 bases aligning to TRBD1. The CDR3 spans 13 residues. Trimming took 10 bases from V and 7 from J; bases not matched to a gene: 7. In germline, CDR1 is LNHDA, CDR2 SQIVND (reference sequence). CDR3 sequence reads: CATRGQGIQPQHF. The CDR3 DNA reads TGTGCCACTAGGGGACAGGGGATACAGCCCCAGCATTTT.

The V and J genes are TRBV6-5 and TRBJ2-3; D unresolved. Germline assignment: CDR1 MNHEY and CDR2 SVGAGI. The CDR3 contains 16 residues. The V end lost 4 bases, the J end lost 1 base, and 15 bases lay between the germline ends. The CDR3 sequence: CASSSTGELGTDTQYF. The CDR3 DNA sequence: TGTGCCAGCAGTTCGACTGGAGAGCTGGGCACAGATACGCAGTATTTT.

The chain has TRBV23-1 and TRBJ2-5; 10 bases agree with TRBD2. TRBV23-1 is classed as an ORF, of uncertain function. V was pared by 8 bases and J by 5 bases, with 8 bases of the junction left unmatched. This CDR3 is 14 amino acids long. The CDR3 is CASPKGLAYETQYF. The CDR3 bases are TGCGCCAGCCCAAAGGGACTAGCGTACGAGACCCAGTACTTC.

The chain joins TRBV6-5 to TRBJ2-7, with 12 nucleotides matching TRBD2. CDR3 length: 14 amino acids. The trim removed 8 bases at V and 7 bases at J, leaving 9 bases unmatched. Germline CDR1 and CDR2: MNHEY and SVGAGI. This CDR3 is CASSGLAGRREQYF. CDR3 bases: TGTGCCAGCTCCGGACTAGCGGGAAGGAGAGAGCAGTACTTC.

About this clone: The sample holds other DNA sequences that translate to the same CDR3. The chain combines TRBV19 with TRBJ2-7; 11 bases line up with TRBD2. The CDR3 totals 17 residues. V lost 3 bases and J lost 0; bases outside the gene matches: 7. CDR1 and CDR2 (germline): LNHDA, SQIVND (reference sequence). CDR3 in DNA: TGTGCCAGTAGTATTGCGACTAGCGGGACGAGCTCCTACGAGCAGTACTTC. It specifies CASSIATSGTSSYEQYF.

The gene calls are TRBV7-9 and TRBJ2-2, with 7 bases that match TRBD2. J gave up 6 bases and V 5 bases, and 6 bases lay outside the gene matches. CDR3 length: 14 amino acids. The germline CDR1 and CDR2 sequences are SEHNR and FQNEAQ (reference sequence). CDR3 sequence: CASSVQRDPGELFF. The CDR3 nucleotides read TGTGCCAGCAGCGTGCAGCGGGACCCCGGGGAGCTGTTTTTT.

The chain is built from TRBV4-1 and TRBJ2-1, with 7 bases lining up with TRBD2. V dropped 2 bases and J dropped 0; count of bases not matched to a gene: 4. Germline lookup yields CDR1 MGHRA and CDR2 YSYEKL. This CDR3 has 16 residues. As DNA, the CDR3 is TGCGCCAGCAGCCAAACAGCGGGGAGCTCCTACAATGAGCAGTTCTTC. As protein: CASSQTAGSSYNEQFF.